This T cell receptor (beta chain) appears in the sequencing data of a study of T cell responses to AZD1222 COVID-19 vaccine. Notes on the study in general: Increased Spike-specific TCR breadth and depth were observed after two AZD1222 doses. Distributed over spike, vaccine-associated CD4 TCRs predominated at 160-218 and 743-854. A mostly white British donor set with more females was recruited, and clonal diversity was possibly underestimated.

Points on this clone: What it recognizes is unknown.

The CDR3 loop spans 14 amino acids. V was clipped by 7 bases and J by 7 bases; unmatched bases: 8. The V gene's germline CDR1 is MDHEN and CDR2 SYDVKM. Clones were read by immunoSEQ multiplex PCR, and TCRdb kept only the in-frame ones, dropping some. This table holds 150,000 to 200,000 clones, more than 80% found once. This sequence originates from an adult in good health. Material: peripheral blood, obtained on day 0 of AZD1222 vaccination. This chain connects TRBV28 to TRBJ1-1; the match to TRBD1 covers 11 bases. The CDR3 DNA reads as TGTGCCAGCAACATCGGACAGGGGGCCATTGAAGCTTTCTTT. Translated: CASNIGQGAIEAFF.